This TCR beta chain was identified in a study of blood T cell repertoires in COVID-19. Study at large: The samples span acute and convalescent COVID-19 from the United States, Italy and Spain. Nucleic acid was either cDNA or gDNA, and it came from T cells, B-cell-depleted T cells, or PBMCs.

This clone was observed once. This table comes from immunoSEQ multiplex PCR, and its TCRdb copy is limited to in-frame clones, with some not included. The sample yields 86,000 or so clones, around 85% seen once. The germline V and J ends were trimmed by 8 bases and 6 bases, with 14 bases remaining between them. Germline V gene sequence: CDR1 SNHLY, CDR2 FYNNEI. This CDR3 contains 13 residues. What was sequenced was peripheral blood. This receptor was taken from a man between 65 and 85 years old with acute or convalescent COVID-19. The rearrangement links TRBV2 to TRBJ1-5, with D possibly matching TRBD1 (5 bases). The CDR3 spells CASGGGAGQPQHF. CDR3 DNA sequence: TGTGCCAGCGGGGGAGGGGCAGGTCAGCCCCAGCATTTT.